This T cell receptor (beta chain) derives from a study of beta chain features in type 1 diabetes. Whole-study findings and limits: TCRB CDR3s were moderately but significantly shorter in Type 1 diabetes patients in all four CD4+ subsets.

CD45RO/CCR7/CD25/CD127/CD95/CD27 sorting isolated CD4+ naive, central memory, regulatory and stem cell-like memory cells. The CDR3 spans 14 residues. Germline assignment: CDR1 GTSNPN and CDR2 SVGIG (reference sequence). V dropped 1 base and J dropped 3 bases, with 12 bases sitting between them. With respect to this clone: Its antigen is not identified.

The entirety of the isolated RNA underwent reverse transcription, so expressed TCRB transcripts were sequenced. Profiling relied on immunoSEQ multiplex PCR, and the TCRdb table lists in-frame clones only, not all of them. The table lists approximately 52,000 clones, about three fifths of them singletons, with approximately 0.29% in the top ten. Material for sequencing was stem cell memory CD4+ T cells from blood. The TCR comes from a woman in her thirties with type 1 diabetes. The rearrangement links TRBV30 to TRBJ1-1, with a tentative D call TRBD1 (5 bases). The CDR3 sequence is CAWSGLGGYTEAFF. CDR3 DNA sequence: TGTGCCTGGAGTGGGCTGGGGGGGTACACTGAAGCTTTCTTT.